The present entry profiles one T cell receptor beta chain with its context. No antigen is known for it. No much larger clonotype is one base removed from it; base qualities were not supplied. The library was prepared using the immunoSEQ multiplex PCR assay. The table was pulled from immuneACCESS by TCRdb, which kept in-frame rearrangements only. Such tables lose some clones; where checked, under half of the loss comes from unresolved V genes, and the rest has no known cause. The sample includes about 190,000 clones, with about 89% observed a single time. The ten top clones hold 1.5% to 2% of the sample. This record comes from a study of control samples from healthy donors and cancer patients (dated by TCRdb to the early 2020s). The germline V gene (reference sequence) sets CDR1 to LGHDT and CDR2 to YNNKEL. Trimming leaves V shorter by 2 bases and J shorter by 1 base, with the junction holding 5 bases beyond the gene matches. Including cysteine and phenylalanine, the CDR3 has 15 amino acids. The only DNA kept is the CDR3, 45 bases in frame from the first base.

The chain links TRBV3-1 (or the pseudogene TRBV3-2) with TRBJ2-7; TRBD1 agrees with 7 junctional bases. The source is a man aged 30 to 39 in good health. The specimen sequenced was blood. The DNA sequence is TGTGCCAGCAGCCAAAGGATGGGACAGTCCTACGAGCAGTACTTC. Translation gives CASSQRMGQSYEQYF.